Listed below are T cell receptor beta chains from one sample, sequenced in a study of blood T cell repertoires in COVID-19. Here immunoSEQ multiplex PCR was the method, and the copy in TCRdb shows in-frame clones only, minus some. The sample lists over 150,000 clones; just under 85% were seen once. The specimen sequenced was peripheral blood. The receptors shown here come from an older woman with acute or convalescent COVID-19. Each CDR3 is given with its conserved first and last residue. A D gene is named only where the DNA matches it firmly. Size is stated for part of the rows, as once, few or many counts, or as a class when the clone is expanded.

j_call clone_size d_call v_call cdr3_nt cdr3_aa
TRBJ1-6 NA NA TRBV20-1 TGCAGTGCTTACAGGGTCTCACCCCTCCACTTT CSAYRVSPLHF
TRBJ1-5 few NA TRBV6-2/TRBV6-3 TGTGCCAGCAGTCCCGACAGGCCGAATCAGCCCCAGCATTTT CASSPDRPNQPQHF
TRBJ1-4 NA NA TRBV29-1 TGCAGCCCAGAGGAGGGAGTAAAACTGTTTTTT CSPEEGVKLFF
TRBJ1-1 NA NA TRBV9 TGTGCCAGCAGCGTAGACGGTTACGGGGGGGACACTGAAGCTTTCTTT CASSVDGYGGDTEAFF
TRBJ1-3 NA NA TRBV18 TGTGCCAGCTCACCGGGGCAGAACTCTGGAAACACCATATATTTT CASSPGQNSGNTIYF
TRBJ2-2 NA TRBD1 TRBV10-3 TGTGCCATCAAACCGGGACAGGGAATGGGAACCGGGGAGCTGTTTTTT CAIKPGQGMGTGELFF
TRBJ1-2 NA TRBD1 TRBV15 TGTGCCACCAGCAGTAGTGGGACAGGGGACTTTAACTATGGCTACACCTTC CATSSSGTGDFNYGYTF
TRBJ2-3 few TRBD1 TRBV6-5 TGTGCCAGCAGTTACTCGATTAAGGGGGCGGAGGCTACGCAGTATTTT CASSYSIKGAEATQYF
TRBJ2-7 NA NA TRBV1 TGCACCAGCACCCAGTGGAGCTCCTACGAGCAGTACTTC CTSTQWSSYEQYF
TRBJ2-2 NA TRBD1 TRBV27 TGTGCCAGCAGTTTATCTCGGCCGGACAGGGTCCACCGGGAGCTGTTTTTT CASSLSRPDRVHRELFF
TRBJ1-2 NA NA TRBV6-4 TGTGCCAGCAGTGACTCGAGGGTTGGCGGTGGCTACACCTTC CASSDSRVGGGYTF
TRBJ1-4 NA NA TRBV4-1 TGCGCCAGCAGCCAGAGCAGGGGCCAAGGTGATGAAAAACTGTTTTTT CASSQSRGQGDEKLFF
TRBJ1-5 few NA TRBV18 TGTGCCAGCTCACCCACGGGGGTCAATCAGCCCCAGCATTTT CASSPTGVNQPQHF
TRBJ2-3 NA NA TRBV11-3 TGTGCCAGCAGCGCCCGGGGTCCCCAAGCAGATACGCAGTATTTT CASSARGPQADTQYF
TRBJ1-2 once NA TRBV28 TGTGCCAGCAGTTCCCCCCGGGGGGTGAACTATGGCTACACCTTC CASSSPRGVNYGYTF
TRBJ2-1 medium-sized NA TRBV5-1 TGCGCCAGCAGCTTGGCGGGGGGCCTCCTGTTCGATGAGCAGTTCTTC CASSLAGGLLFDEQFF
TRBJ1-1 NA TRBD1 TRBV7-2 TGTGCCACTTCTCTACAGGGGGCAGGCACTGAAGCTTTCTTT CATSLQGAGTEAFF
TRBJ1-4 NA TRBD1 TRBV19 TGTGCCAGTAGCGGGACAGCAGCAACTAATGAAAAACTGTTTTTT CASSGTAATNEKLFF
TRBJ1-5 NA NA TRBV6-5 TGTGCCAGCAGTATAGGGGGTTGGAGCAATCAGCCCCAGCATTTT CASSIGGWSNQPQHF
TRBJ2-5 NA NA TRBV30 TGTGCCTGGAGTAGGAGAAATAGAGAGACCCAGTACTTC CAWSRRNRETQYF
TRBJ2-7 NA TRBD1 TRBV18 TGTGCCAGCTCACCCGACAGGGACGAGCAGTACTTC CASSPDRDEQYF
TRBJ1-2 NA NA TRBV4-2 TGTGCCAGCAGCCAAGATCAATGGCTCAGGGGAAATGGCTACACCTTC CASSQDQWLRGNGYTF
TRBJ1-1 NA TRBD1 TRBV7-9 TGTGCCAGCAGCCAATGGACAGGGTCAACTGAAGCTTTCTTT CASSQWTGSTEAFF
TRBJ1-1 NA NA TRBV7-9 TGTGCCAGCAGGGTATTGGACAGCCTGAACACTGAAGCTTTCTTT CASRVLDSLNTEAFF
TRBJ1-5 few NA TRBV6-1 TGTGCCAGCAGTGAACTCTCGGGAATCCAGGAGCCCCAGCATTTT CASSELSGIQEPQHF
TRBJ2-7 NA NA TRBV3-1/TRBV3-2 TGTGCCAGCAGCCCGGGGACTTTCGAAAGCTCCTACGAGCAGTACTTC CASSPGTFESSYEQYF
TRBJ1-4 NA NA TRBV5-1 TGCGCCAGCAGCTCATCCACAACTAATGAAAAACTGTTTTTT CASSSSTTNEKLFF
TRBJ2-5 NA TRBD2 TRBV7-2 TGTGCCAGCAGCTTAGGGCTAGCGGGGGCAAGGGAGACCCAGTACTTC CASSLGLAGARETQYF
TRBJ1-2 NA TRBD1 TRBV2 TGTGCCAGCAGTGAACAGGGGGCGGACTATGGCTACACCTTC CASSEQGADYGYTF
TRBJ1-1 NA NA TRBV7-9 TGTGCCAGCAGCTTCAACAAGAACACTGAAGCTTTCTTT CASSFNKNTEAFF